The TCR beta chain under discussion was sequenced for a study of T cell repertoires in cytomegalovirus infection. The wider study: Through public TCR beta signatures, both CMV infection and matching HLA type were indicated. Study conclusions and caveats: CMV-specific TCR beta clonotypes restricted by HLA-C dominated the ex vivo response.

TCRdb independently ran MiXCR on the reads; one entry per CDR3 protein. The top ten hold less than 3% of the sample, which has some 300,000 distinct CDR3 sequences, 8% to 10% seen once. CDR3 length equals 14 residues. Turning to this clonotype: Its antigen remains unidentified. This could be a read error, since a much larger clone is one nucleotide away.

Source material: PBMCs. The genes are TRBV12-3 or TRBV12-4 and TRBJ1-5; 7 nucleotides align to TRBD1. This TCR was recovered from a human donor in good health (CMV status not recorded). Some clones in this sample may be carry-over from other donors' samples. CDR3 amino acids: CASSLTGDNRPQHF. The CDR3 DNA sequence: TGTGCCAGCAGCCTAACAGGGGACAATCGGCCCCAGCATTTT.